The subject of this entry is one T cell receptor (beta chain). Its antigen is not known. The record originates from a study of cytotoxic CD8 clonotypes in ibrutinib-treated CLL. About the study: Responses: some 24 partial, 2 complete; after median roughly 5.5 years, around 14 stayed remitted, 12 progressed. Sample averages reached 255,043 productive templates and some 86,000 productive rearrangements.

Deep sequencing aimed at 1 in 200,000 to 1 in 1 million T cells' resolution. Some clones are missing from TCRdb's copy, which holds only in-frame ones; the method was immunoSEQ multiplex PCR. The sample includes hundreds of thousands of clones, 67% of them seen just once. Study observations and caveats: The clonality went up when patients responded to ibrutinib and dropped back toward baseline at progression.

The receptor was derived from a human donor with chronic lymphocytic leukemia. The sequences come from PBMCs, collected after 36 months of ibrutinib treatment.

CDR3 nucleotide sequence: TGTGCCAGCAGACCCACAGGGGCGGAAGGCTACACCTTC. This encodes CASRPTGAEGYTF. The chain is built from TRBV7-9 and TRBJ1-2; 7 nucleotides match TRBD1. Trimming took 6 bases from V and 8 from J; bases not matched to a gene: 9. The CDR3 has 13 residues. Germline loops: CDR1 SEHNR, CDR2 FQNEAQ (reference sequence).